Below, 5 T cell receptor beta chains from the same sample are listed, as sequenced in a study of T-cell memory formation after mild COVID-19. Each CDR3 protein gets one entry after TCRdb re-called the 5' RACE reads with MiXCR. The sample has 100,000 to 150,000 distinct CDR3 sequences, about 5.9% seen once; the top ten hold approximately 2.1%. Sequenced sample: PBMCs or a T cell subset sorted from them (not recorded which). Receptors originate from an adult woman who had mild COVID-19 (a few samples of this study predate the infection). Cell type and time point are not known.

CDR3 residues: CAWSFSRGLSYGYTF. CDR3 sequence (DNA): TGTGCCTGGAGCTTCTCTAGGGGGCTAAGTTATGGCTACACCTTC. V is TRBV30 and J is TRBJ1-2; the match to TRBD1 covers 7 bases. This CDR3 has 15 residues. Germline CDR1 reads GTSNPN; CDR2 reads SVGIG (reference sequence). Germline trimming cut 3 bases from V and 5 bases from J; bases unmatched to any gene: 12.

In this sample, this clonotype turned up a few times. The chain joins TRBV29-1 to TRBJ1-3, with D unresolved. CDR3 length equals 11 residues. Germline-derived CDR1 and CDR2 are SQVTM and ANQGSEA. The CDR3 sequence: CSGSWGNTIYF. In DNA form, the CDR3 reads TGCAGTGGTTCGTGGGGAAACACCATATATTTT. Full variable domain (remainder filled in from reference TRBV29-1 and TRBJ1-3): SAVISQKPSRDICQRGTSLTIQCQVDSQVTMMFWYRQQPGQSLTLIATANQGSEATYESGFVIDKFPISRPNLTFSTLTVSNMSPEDSSIYLCSGSWGNTIYFGEGSWLTVV.

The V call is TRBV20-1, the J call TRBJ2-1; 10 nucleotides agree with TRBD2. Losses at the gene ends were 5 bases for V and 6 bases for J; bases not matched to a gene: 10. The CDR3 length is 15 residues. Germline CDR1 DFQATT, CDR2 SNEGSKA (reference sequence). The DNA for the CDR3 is TGCAGTGCTGCCCCGGGACTAGCGATTGGCAATGAGCAGTTCTTC. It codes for CSAAPGLAIGNEQFF.

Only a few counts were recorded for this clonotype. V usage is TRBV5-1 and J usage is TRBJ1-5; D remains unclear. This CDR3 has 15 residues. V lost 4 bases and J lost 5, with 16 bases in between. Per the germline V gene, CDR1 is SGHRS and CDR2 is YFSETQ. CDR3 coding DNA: TGCGCCAGCAGCCCCTGGGGAGGAACCGATCAGCCCCAGCATTTT. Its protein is CASSPWGGTDQPQHF.

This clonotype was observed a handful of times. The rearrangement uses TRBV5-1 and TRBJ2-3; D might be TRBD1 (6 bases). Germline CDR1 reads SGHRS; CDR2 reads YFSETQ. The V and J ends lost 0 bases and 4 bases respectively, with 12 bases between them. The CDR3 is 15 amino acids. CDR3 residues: CASSLEGDLADTQYF. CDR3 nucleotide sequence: TGCGCCAGCAGCTTGGAGGGGGATTTGGCAGATACGCAGTATTTT. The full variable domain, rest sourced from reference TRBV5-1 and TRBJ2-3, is KAGVTQTPRYLIKTRGQQVTLSCSPISGHRSVSWYQQTPGQGLQFLFEYFSETQRNKGNFPGRFSGRQFSNSRSEMNVSTLELGDSALYLCASSLEGDLADTQYFGPGTRLTVL.